The clone carrying this T cell receptor (beta chain) appeared a few times. This CDR3 comprises 13 residues. V dropped 0 bases and J dropped 6 bases, with 8 bases sitting between them. Germline-derived CDR1 and CDR2 are MGHDK and SYGVNS. 13 Jbeta primers and 60 Vbeta primers were used for the PCR. Assay used: immunoSEQ multiplex PCR; TCRdb lists only in-frame clones, some missing. Of about 89,000 clones listed, 74% are singletons. This record belongs to a study of cytomegalovirus exposure and HLA in healthy donors. The source of this sequence is a male donor in good health and CMV-seronegative. Sequenced sample: PBMCs. This chain joins TRBV25-1 and TRBJ1-2; D perhaps matches TRBD1 (5 bases). This CDR3 reads CASSEYRGNGYTF. The CDR3 DNA is TGTGCCAGCAGTGAATACCGGGGGAATGGCTACACCTTC.